This entry lists 20 T cell receptor beta chains sequenced from one sample in a study of T cells in localized non-small cell lung cancer (TCRdb year 2020). The method behind the library was the immunoSEQ multiplex PCR assay. TCRdb re-hosts the immuneACCESS table, in-frame sequences only. Its copies lack some clones; in the studies checked, an unresolved V gene accounts for under half of them, and the cause for the rest is not known. This sample comprises around 100,000 clones, about 87% of them detected only once. The leading ten clones occupy about 15% of the sample. Specimen: peripheral blood, collected before any cancer treatment. These receptors came from a man aged 35 to 69 with stage I squamous cell lung carcinoma.

This clone has just a few counts. CDR3 loop: CASSLQPRDGELFF. Here the CDR3 DNA reads TGTGCCAGCAGCTTACAACCCCGTGACGGGGAGCTGTTTTTT. The chain uses TRBV7-3 and TRBJ2-2; D is undetermined. Trimming shortened V by 2 bases and J by 7 bases, and 11 bases separated the two germline ends. The CDR3 is made up of 14 amino acids. CDR1 SGHTA and CDR2 FQGTGA come from the germline V gene.

The gene calls are TRBV6-5 and TRBJ1-1, with a possible D match to TRBD1 (5 bases). The germline CDR1 and CDR2 sequences are MNHEY and SVGAGI. Trimming removed 6 bases at V and 10 bases at J, with 12 bases between. CDR3 length: 11 amino acids. The DNA for the CDR3 is TGTGCCAGCAGCCCCGGGACGGGAGCTTTCTTT. Translation: CASSPGTGAFF.

This chain's CDR3 is CASSQQTGSGANVLTF. The CDR3 region has the DNA TGTGCCAGCAGTCAACAGACTGGCTCTGGGGCCAACGTCCTGACTTTC. This chain connects TRBV27 to TRBJ2-6; D not resolved. Looked up from germline, CDR1 is MNHEY and CDR2 is SMNVEV (reference sequence). Trimming stripped 5 bases from V and 0 bases from J, with 11 bases between. This CDR3 region has 16 residues.

This rearrangement joins TRBV7-2 to TRBJ2-7; D may be TRBD1 (5 bases). Germline V gene data show CDR1 as SGHTA and CDR2 as FQGNSA. Trimming shortened V by 1 base and J by 0 bases, and 13 bases separated the two germline ends. This CDR3 has 16 residues. In DNA form, the CDR3 reads TGTGCCAGCAGCTTAGAAGACAGCCGAACCTCCTACGAGCAGTACTTC. The encoded protein is CASSLEDSRTSYEQYF.

CDR3 amino acids: CASSPGTWGDTQYF. The CDR3 bases are TGTGCCAGCAGCCCCGGGACTTGGGGAGATACGCAGTATTTT. V and J are TRBV7-7 and TRBJ2-3; D is possibly TRBD2 (6 bases). Trimming left V 5 bases short and J 5 bases short, with 14 bases between. This CDR3 is built from 14 residues. CDR1 SSHAT and CDR2 FNYEAQ come from the germline V gene (reference sequence).

The chain carries TRBV11-2 and TRBJ2-4; a weak D match, TRBD1 (6 bases). The CDR3 extends over 16 amino acids. V lost 5 bases and J lost 0, with 14 bases in between. Germline CDR1 SGHAT, CDR2 FQNNGV. The CDR3 here is CASSGTLPLAKNIQYF. DNA for the CDR3: TGTGCCAGCAGCGGGACACTTCCCCTAGCCAAAAACATTCAGTACTTC.

This chain connects TRBV13 to TRBJ2-5; 8 nucleotides line up with TRBD2. Germline lookup yields CDR1 PRHDT and CDR2 FYEKMQ (reference sequence). Unmatched junction bases numbered 5, after V lost 5 bases and J lost 0 bases. The CDR3 totals 15 residues. The CDR3 loop is CASSPRRGDQETQYF. The CDR3 nucleotides read TGTGCCAGCAGCCCGAGGCGGGGGGACCAAGAGACCCAGTACTTC.

This chain uses TRBV5-4 with TRBJ2-5, with TRBD1 matching 9 bases. The CDR3 consists of 15 residues. The V segment lost 2 bases and the J segment 4 bases; nucleotides outside the gene matches: 6. Germline V gives CDR1 SGHNT, CDR2 YYREEE (reference sequence). CDR3 protein: CASSLAGTGPETQYF. The CDR3 DNA reads as TGTGCCAGCAGCTTAGCCGGGACAGGGCCAGAGACCCAGTACTTC.

The CDR3 protein is CASSPTGPGELFF. DNA of the CDR3: TGTGCCAGCAGCCCGACAGGGCCCGGGGAGCTGTTTTTT. The rearrangement uses TRBV14 and TRBJ2-2; TRBD1 matches at 7 bases. After removal of 4 bases from V and 6 bases from J, the junction contained 2 bases not matched to a gene. Germline V gene lookup returns CDR1 SGHDN and CDR2 FVKESK. The CDR3 is made up of 13 amino acids.

V is TRBV7-3 and J is TRBJ2-3; D perhaps matches TRBD2 (7 bases). With 5 bases removed from V and 1 base from J, the gap between germline ends came to 13 bases. The V gene's germline CDR1 is SGHTA and CDR2 FQGTGA. CDR3 length: 15 amino acids. The CDR3 protein is CASSPRGGGTDTQYF. CDR3 sequence (DNA): TGTGCCAGCAGCCCAAGGGGGGGCGGCACAGATACGCAGTATTTT.

This chain uses TRBV4-3 with TRBJ1-5; D is ambiguous. Trimming took off 0 bases at V and 2 bases at J, with 11 bases between the two ends. The CDR3 spans 16 residues. Per the germline V gene, CDR1 is LGHNA and CDR2 is YSLEER. CDR3 in DNA: TGCGCCAGCAGCCAAGATAGGGTACCTGGCAATCAGCCCCAGCATTTT. Protein: CASSQDRVPGNQPQHF.

V gene TRBV7-8 combines with J gene TRBJ2-5; 7 bases line up with TRBD1. V gave up 5 bases and J gave up 2 bases; unmatched junction bases: 2. The CDR3 has 13 amino acids. CDR1 SGHVS and CDR2 FQNEAQ come from the germline V gene. The CDR3: CASSQDRQETQYF. CDR3 nucleotides: TGTGCCAGCAGCCAGGACAGGCAAGAGACCCAGTACTTC.

This clone was recorded only once. The chain joins TRBV28 to TRBJ1-1; 8 bases align to TRBD1. The V gene end was trimmed by 6 bases and the J gene end by 4 bases; junction bases not matched to a gene: 4. The CDR3 contains 13 residues. Per germline, CDR1 MDHEN and CDR2 SYDVKM. CDR3 in DNA: TGTGCCAGCAGAGGACAGGGAGGCACTGAAGCTTTCTTT. This codes for CASRGQGGTEAFF.

The CDR3 sequence is CASSLVVGKETQYF. In DNA form, the CDR3 reads TGTGCCAGCAGCTTAGTTGTAGGTAAAGAGACCCAGTACTTC. The V gene is TRBV7-9, the J gene TRBJ2-5; D not certain. Trimming took 1 base from V and 3 from J, leaving 9 bases between them. The CDR3 length is 14 residues. The V gene's germline CDR1 is SEHNR and CDR2 FQNEAQ (reference sequence).

The genes are TRBV9 and TRBJ1-3; 7 bases agree with TRBD1. The V gene end was trimmed by 0 bases and the J gene end by 0 bases; junction bases not matched to a gene: 6. Germline CDR1 reads SGDLS; CDR2 reads YYNGEE. There are 17 residues in the CDR3. CDR3 bases: TGTGCCAGCAGCGTAGCCCCAGGGGGTTCCTCTGGAAACACCATATATTTT. Its translation is CASSVAPGGSSGNTIYF.

This clone showed up just once. The CDR3 spells CASSFLAGGAETQYF. The CDR3 region has the DNA TGTGCCAGCAGTTTTCTAGCGGGGGGGGCTGAGACCCAGTACTTC. The V and J genes are TRBV28 and TRBJ2-5; TRBD2 matches 12 bases. V shed 3 bases and J 5 bases; nucleotides not matched to a gene: 4. This CDR3 is built from 15 residues. Per germline, CDR1 MDHEN and CDR2 SYDVKM.

This clone showed up just once. The chain joins TRBV6-5 to TRBJ1-1; D is ambiguous. The V and J ends lost 7 bases and 11 bases respectively, with 17 bases between them. Germline CDR1 MNHEY, CDR2 SVGAGI. The CDR3 loop spans 12 amino acids. This CDR3 reads CASTSHGEKAFF. DNA of the CDR3: TGTGCCAGCACCAGCCATGGAGAGAAGGCTTTCTTT.

This chain uses TRBV7-2 with TRBJ2-2; D unclear. The CDR3 extends over 16 amino acids. The V end lost 5 bases, the J end lost 4 bases, and 17 bases lay between the germline ends. Germline CDR1 and CDR2: SGHTA and FQGNSA. The CDR3 sequence: CASSTRTDAITGELFF. The CDR3, as DNA: TGTGCCAGCAGCACGAGGACCGATGCGATCACCGGGGAGCTGTTTTTT.

The chain recombines TRBV29-1 with TRBJ2-3; no definite D call. Trimming took 7 bases from V and 6 from J, leaving 11 bases between them. Germline V gives CDR1 SQVTM, CDR2 ANQGSEA. The CDR3 extends over 11 amino acids. CDR3 DNA: TGCAGCGCCCTTGAGTGGGATACGCAGTATTTT. It translates to CSALEWDTQYF.

The chain is built from TRBV7-6 and TRBJ2-3; D is uncertain. V was cut by 1 base and J by 0 bases, with 8 bases left in between. The CDR3 runs 15 residues. Germline V gives CDR1 SGHVS, CDR2 FNYEAQ. The CDR3 region is CASSLGRPSTDTQYF. DNA of the CDR3: TGTGCCAGCAGCTTAGGGAGACCAAGCACAGATACGCAGTATTTT.